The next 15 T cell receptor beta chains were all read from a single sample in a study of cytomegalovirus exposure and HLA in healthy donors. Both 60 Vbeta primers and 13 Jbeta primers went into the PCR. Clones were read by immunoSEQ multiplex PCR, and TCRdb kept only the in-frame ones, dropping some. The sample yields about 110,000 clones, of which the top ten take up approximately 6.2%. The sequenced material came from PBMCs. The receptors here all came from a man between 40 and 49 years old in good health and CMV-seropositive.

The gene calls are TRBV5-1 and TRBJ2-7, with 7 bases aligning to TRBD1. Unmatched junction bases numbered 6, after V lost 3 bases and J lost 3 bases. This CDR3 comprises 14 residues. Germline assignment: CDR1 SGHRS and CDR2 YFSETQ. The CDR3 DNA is TGCGCCAGCAGCTCGGACAGGTTCGGCTACGAGCAGTACTTC. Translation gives CASSSDRFGYEQYF.

This CDR3 reads CASSLADREKLFF. CDR3 DNA: TGTGCCAGCAGCTTAGCGGACAGGGAAAAACTGTTTTTT. This rearrangement joins TRBV7-6 to TRBJ1-4; 7 bases align to TRBD1. V lost 0 bases, J lost 8 bases, and 0 bases stayed unmatched. CDR1 and CDR2 from the germline V gene are SGHVS and FNYEAQ. This CDR3 has 13 amino acids.

DNA for the CDR3: TGTGCCAGCGCAGTCTCTGGAAACACCATATATTTT. Its translation: CASAVSGNTIYF. The chain uses TRBV2 and TRBJ1-3; D gene unclear. V lost 8 bases, J lost 0 bases, and 5 bases lay in between. CDR1 and CDR2 (germline): SNHLY, FYNNEI. This CDR3 has 12 residues.

CDR3 nucleotide sequence: TGCGCCACTAGCCCTTTAGGGACTAAGCAGTTCTTC. As protein: CATSPLGTKQFF. The chain is built from TRBV5-1 and TRBJ2-1; 7 bases align to TRBD2. The CDR3 has 12 amino acids. The V gene end was trimmed by 9 bases and the J gene end by 11 bases; junction bases not matched to a gene: 11. Germline assignment: CDR1 SGHRS and CDR2 YFSETQ.

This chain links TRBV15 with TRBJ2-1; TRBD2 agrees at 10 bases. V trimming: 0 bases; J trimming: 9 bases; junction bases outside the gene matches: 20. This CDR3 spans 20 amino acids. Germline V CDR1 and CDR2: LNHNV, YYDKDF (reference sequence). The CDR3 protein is CATSREPPHLSGRAGGEQFF. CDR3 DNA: TGTGCCACCAGCAGAGAACCCCCCCACCTAAGCGGGAGGGCCGGGGGTGAGCAGTTCTTC.

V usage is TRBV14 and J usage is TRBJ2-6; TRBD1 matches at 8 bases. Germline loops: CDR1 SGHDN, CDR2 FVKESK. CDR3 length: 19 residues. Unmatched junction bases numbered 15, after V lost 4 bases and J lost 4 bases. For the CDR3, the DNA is TGTGCCAGCAGCCTTCTCGCGGGACAGGCCATTGGAGGGGCCAACGTCCTGACTTTC. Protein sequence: CASSLLAGQAIGGANVLTF.

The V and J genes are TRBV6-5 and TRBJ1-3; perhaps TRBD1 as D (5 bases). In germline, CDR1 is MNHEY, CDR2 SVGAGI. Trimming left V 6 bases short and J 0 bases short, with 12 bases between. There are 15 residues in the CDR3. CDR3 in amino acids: CASRATANSGNTIYF. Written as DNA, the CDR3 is TGTGCCAGCAGAGCGACAGCTAACTCTGGAAACACCATATATTTT.

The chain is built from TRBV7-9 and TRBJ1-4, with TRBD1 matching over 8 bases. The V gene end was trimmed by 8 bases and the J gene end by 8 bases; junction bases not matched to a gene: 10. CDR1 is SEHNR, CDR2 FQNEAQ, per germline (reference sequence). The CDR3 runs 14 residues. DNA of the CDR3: TGTGCCAGCGAAACAGGGGGGGCCGGCGAAAAACTGTTTTTT. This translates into CASETGGAGEKLFF.

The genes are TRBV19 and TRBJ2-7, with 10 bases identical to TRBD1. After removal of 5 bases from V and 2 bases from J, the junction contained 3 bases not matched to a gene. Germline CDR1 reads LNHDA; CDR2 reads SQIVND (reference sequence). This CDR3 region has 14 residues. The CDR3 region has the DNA TGTGCCAGTAGTGCCGGGACAGGGGCCTACGAGCAGTACTTC. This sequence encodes CASSAGTGAYEQYF.

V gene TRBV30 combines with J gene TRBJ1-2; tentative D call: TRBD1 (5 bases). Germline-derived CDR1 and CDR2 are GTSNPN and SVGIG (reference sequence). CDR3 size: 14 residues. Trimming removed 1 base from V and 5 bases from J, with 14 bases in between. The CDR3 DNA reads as TGTGCCTGGAGTGCCCCCCTAGGGGTTTATGGCTACACCTTC. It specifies CAWSAPLGVYGYTF.

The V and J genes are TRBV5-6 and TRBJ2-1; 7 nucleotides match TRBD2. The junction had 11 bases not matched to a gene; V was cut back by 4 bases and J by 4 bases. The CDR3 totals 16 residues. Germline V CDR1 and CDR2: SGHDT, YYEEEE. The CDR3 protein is CASSVAGAPFYNEQFF. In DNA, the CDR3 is TGTGCCAGCAGCGTGGCGGGAGCCCCCTTTTACAATGAGCAGTTCTTC.

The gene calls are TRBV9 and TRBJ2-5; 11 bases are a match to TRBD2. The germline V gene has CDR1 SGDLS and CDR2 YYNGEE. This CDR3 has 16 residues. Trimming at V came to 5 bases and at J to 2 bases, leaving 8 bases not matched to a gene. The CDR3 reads CASSGGLAEKQETQYF. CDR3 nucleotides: TGTGCCAGCAGTGGGGGACTAGCGGAAAAACAAGAGACCCAGTACTTC.

The CDR3 sequence: CASSHLKGLAGEHTGELFF. CDR3 bases: TGTGCCAGCAGCCACCTAAAGGGGCTAGCGGGAGAACATACCGGGGAGCTGTTTTTT. This chain uses TRBV14 with TRBJ2-2, with TRBD2 matching over 10 bases. V lost 3 bases, J lost 5 bases, and 15 bases stayed unmatched. The CDR3 is made up of 19 amino acids. The germline CDR1 and CDR2 sequences are SGHDN and FVKESK.

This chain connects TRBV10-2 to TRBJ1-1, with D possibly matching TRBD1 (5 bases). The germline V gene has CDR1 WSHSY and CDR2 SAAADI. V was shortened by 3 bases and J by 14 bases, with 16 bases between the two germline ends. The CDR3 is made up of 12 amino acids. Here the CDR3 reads CASSDGRRGTFF. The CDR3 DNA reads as TGCGCCAGCAGTGATGGCAGGCGGGGGACCTTCTTT.

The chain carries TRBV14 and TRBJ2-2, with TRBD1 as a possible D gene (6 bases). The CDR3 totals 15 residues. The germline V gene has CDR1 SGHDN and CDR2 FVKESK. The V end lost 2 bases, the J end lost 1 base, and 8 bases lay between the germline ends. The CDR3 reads CASSQTTGNTGELFF. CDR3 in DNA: TGTGCCAGCAGCCAAACGACAGGGAACACCGGGGAGCTGTTTTTT.